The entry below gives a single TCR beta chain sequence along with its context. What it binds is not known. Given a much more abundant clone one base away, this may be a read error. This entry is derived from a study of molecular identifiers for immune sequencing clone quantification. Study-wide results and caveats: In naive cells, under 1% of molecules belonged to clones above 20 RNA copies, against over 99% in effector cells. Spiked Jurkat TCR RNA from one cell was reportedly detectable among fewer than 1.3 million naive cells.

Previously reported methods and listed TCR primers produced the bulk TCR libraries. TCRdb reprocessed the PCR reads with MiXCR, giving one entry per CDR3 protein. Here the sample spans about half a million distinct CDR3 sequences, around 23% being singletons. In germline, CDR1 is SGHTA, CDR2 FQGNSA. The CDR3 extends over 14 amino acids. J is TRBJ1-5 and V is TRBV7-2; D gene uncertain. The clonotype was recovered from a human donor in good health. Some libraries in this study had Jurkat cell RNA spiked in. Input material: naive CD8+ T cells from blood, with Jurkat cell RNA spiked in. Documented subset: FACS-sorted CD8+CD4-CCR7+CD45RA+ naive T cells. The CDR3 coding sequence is TGTGCCAGCGCTAGCGGGTATAGCAATCAGCCCCCGCATTTT. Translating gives CASASGYSNQPPHF.